One and the same sample provided the 19 T cell receptor beta chains below, sequenced in a study of blood T cell repertoires in COVID-19. Using immunoSEQ multiplex PCR, the repertoire was profiled, and TCRdb retains in-frame clones only, with some absent. In the table there are some 90,000 clones, 85% to 95% of which are singletons. The source material was peripheral blood. The source of these receptors is a woman between 50 and 59 years old in a cohort sampled during active COVID-19.

This chain links TRBV28 with TRBJ2-7; a possible D gene is TRBD1 (5 bases). The CDR3 totals 13 residues. The V gene's germline CDR1 is MDHEN and CDR2 SYDVKM. V was clipped by 3 bases and J by 1 base, with 7 bases between them. The CDR3 sequence: CASSFQGSYEQYF. Here the CDR3 DNA reads TGTGCCAGCAGTTTCCAGGGTTCCTACGAGCAGTACTTC.

This rearrangement joins TRBV29-1 to TRBJ1-1; TRBD1 aligns across 7 bases. This CDR3 spans 13 amino acids. Germline lookup yields CDR1 SQVTM and CDR2 ANQGSEA. The J segment lost 4 bases and the V segment lost 6 bases, leaving 8 bases of the junction unmatched. DNA for the CDR3: TGCAGCGTCAAAACAGGGGTCGGCACTGAAGCTTTCTTT. Protein: CSVKTGVGTEAFF.

V gene TRBV5-1 combines with J gene TRBJ1-2, with TRBD1 matching 9 bases. After removal of 2 bases from V and 4 bases from J, the junction contained 9 bases not matched to a gene. The germline V gene has CDR1 SGHRS and CDR2 YFSETQ. CDR3 length: 16 residues. CDR3 in DNA: TGCGCCAGCAGCTTCGGGACAGGGCTCGCTGCCTATGGCTACACCTTC. Encoded protein: CASSFGTGLAAYGYTF.

The chain is built from TRBV6-1 and TRBJ1-2; unclear D gene. Germline values: CDR1 MNHNS, CDR2 SASEGT. V gave up 1 base and J gave up 0 bases, with 9 bases separating them. This CDR3 spans 15 amino acids. The CDR3, as DNA: TGTGCCAGCAGTGAAGGGAGCTACCCTAACTATGGCTACACCTTC. Protein product: CASSEGSYPNYGYTF.

The chain is built from TRBV5-1 and TRBJ1-1, with D perhaps TRBD1 (6 bases). Looked up from germline, CDR1 is SGHRS and CDR2 is YFSETQ. Trimming left V 2 bases short and J 3 bases short, with 14 bases between. This CDR3 is built from 15 residues. This CDR3 is CASSFSGGGDTEAFF. As DNA, the CDR3 is TGCGCCAGCAGCTTTTCGGGGGGCGGTGACACTGAAGCTTTCTTT.

This clone has just one count. The chain links TRBV14 to TRBJ1-6, with D unresolved. V was clipped by 3 bases and J by 0 bases, with 9 bases between them. Germline-derived CDR1 and CDR2 are SGHDN and FVKESK. CDR3 length equals 16 residues. The CDR3 loop reads CASSQRSSSYNSPLHF. DNA of the CDR3: TGTGCCAGCAGCCAGAGGTCGAGCTCCTATAATTCACCCCTCCACTTT.

The chain couples TRBV2 to TRBJ2-3; D uncertain. The CDR3 runs 14 residues. V was pared by 8 bases and J by 0 bases, with 12 bases between. Germline CDR1 reads SNHLY; CDR2 reads FYNNEI. CDR3 amino acids: CASRYLSSTDTQYF. CDR3 in DNA: TGTGCCAGCCGCTACCTCTCTAGCACAGATACGCAGTATTTT.

J is TRBJ1-6 and V is TRBV5-1; D gene unclear. V was cut by 6 bases and J by 7 bases, with 17 bases left in between. CDR1 and CDR2 (germline): SGHRS, YFSETQ. There are 15 residues in the CDR3. The DNA of the CDR3 is TGCGCCAGCACCAAAGATGGTGCTACCAATTCACCCCTCCACTTT. It yields the protein CASTKDGATNSPLHF.

The CDR3 loop is CASRQGGDYGYTF. In DNA, the CDR3 is TGTGCCAGCAGACAGGGGGGTGACTATGGCTACACCTTC. The V gene is TRBV6-5, the J gene TRBJ1-2, with 8 bases that match TRBD1. V was pared by 6 bases and J by 3 bases, with 3 bases of the junction left unmatched. Germline V lookup: CDR1 MNHEY, CDR2 SVGAGI. CDR3 length equals 13 residues.

The chain joins TRBV6-1 to TRBJ2-1; 8 bases map to TRBD1. J was trimmed by 4 bases and V by 0 bases; bases with no gene match: 2. Germline V gene lookup returns CDR1 MNHNS and CDR2 SASEGT. The CDR3 length is 15 residues. For the CDR3, the DNA is TGTGCCAGCAGTGAAGCGGGACAGGTTTACAATGAGCAGTTCTTC. This gives the protein CASSEAGQVYNEQFF.

CDR3 amino acids: CASSRTAFQETQYF. For the CDR3, the DNA is TGCGCCAGCAGCCGGACAGCGTTTCAAGAGACCCAGTACTTC. This sequence joins TRBV5-1 and TRBJ2-5, with D perhaps TRBD1 (6 bases). Looked up from germline, CDR1 is SGHRS and CDR2 is YFSETQ. CDR3 size: 14 residues. V lost 4 bases, J lost 2 bases, and 12 bases lay in between.

The chain employs TRBV11-3 and TRBJ2-1; 11 nucleotides agree with TRBD1. The CDR3 spans 16 residues. Germline V gene lookup returns CDR1 SGHNT and CDR2 YENEEA. The J segment lost 2 bases and the V segment lost 6 bases, leaving 6 bases of the junction unmatched. The CDR3 is CASRKGQGDPYNEQFF. For the CDR3, the DNA is TGTGCCAGCAGGAAGGGACAGGGGGATCCCTACAATGAGCAGTTCTTC.

The chain uses TRBV18 and TRBJ1-1; D not resolved. CDR1 and CDR2 (germline): KGHSH, LQKENI. This CDR3 has 12 amino acids. V gave up 0 bases and J gave up 9 bases, with 8 bases separating them. CDR3 region: CASSPPARKAFF. CDR3 DNA sequence: TGTGCCAGCTCACCACCGGCCAGAAAAGCTTTCTTT.

The chain joins TRBV14 to TRBJ1-2; a weak D match, TRBD1 (6 bases). The V end lost 6 bases, the J end lost 7 bases, and 15 bases lay between the germline ends. This CDR3 region has 13 residues. Germline V gene sequence: CDR1 SGHDN, CDR2 FVKESK. The CDR3 DNA follows: TGTGCCAGCAGTCCTAAACAGGGCCGTGGCTACACCTTC. Amino acid sequence: CASSPKQGRGYTF.

The chain carries TRBV5-4 and TRBJ2-7, with 8 nucleotides matching TRBD2. Germline trimming cut 4 bases from V and 4 bases from J; bases unmatched to any gene: 7. Germline assignment: CDR1 SGHNT and CDR2 YYREEE (reference sequence). The CDR3 length is 14 residues. CDR3 in amino acids: CASSPSGRVYEQYF. In DNA, the CDR3 is TGTGCCAGCAGCCCGAGCGGGAGAGTTTACGAGCAGTACTTC.

This clone was detected only a few times. The chain employs TRBV7-9 and TRBJ2-1, with D tentatively TRBD2 (6 bases). Looked up from germline, CDR1 is SEHNR and CDR2 is FQNEAQ (reference sequence). Trimming removed 2 bases at V and 6 bases at J, with 14 bases between. CDR3 length: 15 residues. CDR3 sequence: CASSLSGGPSNEQFF. CDR3 sequence (DNA): TGTGCCAGCAGCTTATCAGGAGGGCCGTCCAATGAGCAGTTCTTC.

V gene TRBV6-5 combines with J gene TRBJ1-2, with a weak D call TRBD1 (5 bases). The CDR3 runs to 13 residues. Germline loops: CDR1 MNHEY, CDR2 SVGAGI. The V and J ends lost 7 bases and 2 bases respectively, with 11 bases between them. The CDR3 spells CASNLSGNYGYTF. The CDR3 coding sequence is TGTGCCAGCAATCTGTCAGGGAACTATGGCTACACCTTC.

V usage is TRBV9 and J usage is TRBJ1-1, with D tentatively TRBD1 (5 bases). Germline-derived CDR1 and CDR2 are SGDLS and YYNGEE. The CDR3 is 14 amino acids. V was trimmed by 4 bases and J by 1 base, leaving 11 bases between them. The CDR3 bases are TGTGCCAGCAGCCCGACAGACCAGAACACTGAAGCTTTCTTT. Its protein is CASSPTDQNTEAFF. Complete variable domain (other parts from reference TRBV9 and TRBJ1-1): DSGVTQTPKHLITATGQRVTLRCSPRSGDLSVYWYQQSLDQGLQFLIQYYNGEERAKGNILERFSAQQFPDLHSELNLSSLELGDSALYFCASSPTDQNTEAFFGQGTRLTVV.

The J gene is TRBJ1-2, the V gene TRBV2; D uncertain. The CDR3 totals 11 residues. The V gene lost 4 bases and the J gene lost 8 bases, with 8 bases spanning the gap. The germline CDR1 and CDR2 sequences are SNHLY and FYNNEI. The CDR3 is CASSVEGGYTF. The CDR3 DNA is TGTGCCAGCAGTGTAGAGGGAGGCTACACCTTC.